This TCR beta chain is drawn from a study of blood T cell repertoires in COVID-19. Assay used: immunoSEQ multiplex PCR; TCRdb lists only in-frame clones, some missing. The table records some 110,000 clones, around 74% of them present only once. The V gene's germline CDR1 is SGHTS and CDR2 YDEGEE. CDR3 length equals 13 residues. With 5 bases removed from V and 2 bases from J, the gap between germline ends came to 11 bases. The sample was peripheral blood. This TCR came from a woman aged 70-85 years with acute or convalescent COVID-19. V is TRBV5-8 and J is TRBJ2-7; D may be TRBD1 (5 bases). The CDR3 DNA follows: TGTGCCAGCAGAAGGGGCCCGACCTACGAGCAGTACTTC. Encoded protein: CASRRGPTYEQYF.